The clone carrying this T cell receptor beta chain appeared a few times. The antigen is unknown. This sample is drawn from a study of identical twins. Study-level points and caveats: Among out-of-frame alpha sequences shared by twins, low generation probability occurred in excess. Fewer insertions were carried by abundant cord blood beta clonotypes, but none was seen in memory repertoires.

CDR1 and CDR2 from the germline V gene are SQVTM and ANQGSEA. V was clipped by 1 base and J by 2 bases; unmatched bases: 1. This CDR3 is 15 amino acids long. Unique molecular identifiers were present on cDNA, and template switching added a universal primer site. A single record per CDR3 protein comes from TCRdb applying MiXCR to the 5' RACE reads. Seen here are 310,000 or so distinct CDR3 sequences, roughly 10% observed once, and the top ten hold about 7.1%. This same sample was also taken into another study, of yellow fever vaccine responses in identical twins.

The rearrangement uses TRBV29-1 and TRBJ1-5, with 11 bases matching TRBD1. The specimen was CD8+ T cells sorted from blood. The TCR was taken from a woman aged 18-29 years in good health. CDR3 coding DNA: TGCAGCGTTGAAGTGGGACAGGGGGGCAATCAGCCCCAGCATTTT. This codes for CSVEVGQGGNQPQHF.